The clone carrying this T cell receptor (beta chain) was recorded a few times. The target antigen is unknown. The V and J ends lost 4 bases and 4 bases respectively, with 10 bases between them. The CDR3 loop spans 13 amino acids. Per germline, CDR1 MNHEY and CDR2 SVGAGI. Treatment of the sample: roughly 11-day PBMC culture with coronavirus spike peptide pools or control peptides (ViraFEST assay). The data were taken from a study of vaccination and CD4 T cells after COVID-19. Study as a whole: Each post-COVID sample was drawn after diagnosis, and the median interval was roughly 100 days (range 35 to 161). In culture, cells were exposed to overlapping spike peptides from SARS-CoV-2, HCoV-NL63, HCoV-OC43 and HCoV-229E. Findings of the study overall: It was found that, in convalescent patients, 304 of 307 vaccine-specific clones were spike mono-reactive. Convalescent patients had a median about 90% of reactive clones appearing only post-vaccination.

The Oncomine TCR Beta short-read assay was what sequenced the DNA obtained from cultured CD4+ T cells. TCRdb passed the PCR reads through MiXCR, listing each CDR3 protein once. This table has about 4,500 distinct CDR3 sequences, under 50% appearing once. Material for sequencing was CD4+ T cells from blood, cultured in vitro. This clonotype originated in a human donor who had recovered from COVID-19. The genes are TRBV6-5 and TRBJ1-1, with D tentatively TRBD1 (5 bases). The CDR3 DNA sequence: TGTGCCAGCAGTTGGGGCAGCAGCACTGAAGCTTTCTTT. As protein: CASSWGSSTEAFF.